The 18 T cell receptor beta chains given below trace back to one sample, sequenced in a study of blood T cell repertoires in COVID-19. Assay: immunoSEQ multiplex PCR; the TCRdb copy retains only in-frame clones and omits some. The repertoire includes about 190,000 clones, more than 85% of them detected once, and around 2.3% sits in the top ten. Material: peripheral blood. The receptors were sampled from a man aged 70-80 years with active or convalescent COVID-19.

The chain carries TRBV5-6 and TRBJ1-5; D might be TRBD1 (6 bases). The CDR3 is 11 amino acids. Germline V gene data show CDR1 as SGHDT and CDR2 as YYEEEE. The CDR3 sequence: CGGGGNQPQHF. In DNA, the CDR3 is TGTGGAGGGGGAGGCAATCAGCCCCAGCATTTT.

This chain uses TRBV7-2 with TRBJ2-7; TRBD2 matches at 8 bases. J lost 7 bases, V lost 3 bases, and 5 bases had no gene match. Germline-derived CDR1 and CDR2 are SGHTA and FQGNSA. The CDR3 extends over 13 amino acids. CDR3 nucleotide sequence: TGTGCCAGCAGCTTGAGCGGGGGCAGGGAGCAGTACTTC. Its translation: CASSLSGGREQYF. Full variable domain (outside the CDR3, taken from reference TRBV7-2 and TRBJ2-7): GAGVSQSPSNKVTEKGKDVELRCDPISGHTALYWYRQSLGQGLEFLIYFQGNSAPDKSGLPSDRFSAERTGGSVSTLTIQRTQQEDSAVYLCASSLSGGREQYFGPGTRLTVT.

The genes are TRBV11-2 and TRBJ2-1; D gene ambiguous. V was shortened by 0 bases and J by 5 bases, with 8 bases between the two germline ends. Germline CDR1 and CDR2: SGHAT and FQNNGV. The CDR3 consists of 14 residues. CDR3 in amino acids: CASSLDRSNNEQFF. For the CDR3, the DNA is TGTGCCAGCAGCTTAGATCGGAGCAACAATGAGCAGTTCTTC.

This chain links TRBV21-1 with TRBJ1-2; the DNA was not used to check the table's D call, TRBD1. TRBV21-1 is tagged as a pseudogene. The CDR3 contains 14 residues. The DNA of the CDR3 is TGTGCCAGCAGCCCTGGCAGGTTCAACTATGGCTACACCTTC. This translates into CASSPGRFNYGYTF.

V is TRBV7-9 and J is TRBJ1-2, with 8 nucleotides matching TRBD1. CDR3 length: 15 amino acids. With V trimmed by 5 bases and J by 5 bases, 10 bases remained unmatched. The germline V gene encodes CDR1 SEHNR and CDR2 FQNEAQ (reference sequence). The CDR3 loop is CASSKGQVVKYGYTF. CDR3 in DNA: TGTGCCAGCAGCAAGGGACAGGTTGTGAAGTATGGCTACACCTTC.

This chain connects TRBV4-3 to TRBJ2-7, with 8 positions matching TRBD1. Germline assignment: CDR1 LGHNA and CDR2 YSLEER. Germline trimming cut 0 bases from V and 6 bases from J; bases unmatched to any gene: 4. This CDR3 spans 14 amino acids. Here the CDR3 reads CASSQEDRDPEQYF. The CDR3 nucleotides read TGCGCCAGCAGCCAAGAGGACAGGGATCCCGAGCAGTACTTC.

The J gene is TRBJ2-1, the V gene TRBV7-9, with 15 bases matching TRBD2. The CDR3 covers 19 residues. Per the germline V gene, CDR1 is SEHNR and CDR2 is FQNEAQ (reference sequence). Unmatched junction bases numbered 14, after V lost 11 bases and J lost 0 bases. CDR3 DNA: TGTGCCGGAGGCGGGGGACTAGCGGGAGGTGCTAGCTCCTACAATGAGCAGTTCTTC. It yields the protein CAGGGGLAGGASSYNEQFF. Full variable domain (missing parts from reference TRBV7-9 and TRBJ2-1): DTGVSQNPRHKITKRGQNVTFRCDPISEHNRLYWYRQTLGQGPEFLTYFQNEAQLEKSRLLSDRFSAERPKGSFSTLEIQRTEQGDSAMYLCAGGGGLAGGASSYNEQFFGPGTRLTVL.

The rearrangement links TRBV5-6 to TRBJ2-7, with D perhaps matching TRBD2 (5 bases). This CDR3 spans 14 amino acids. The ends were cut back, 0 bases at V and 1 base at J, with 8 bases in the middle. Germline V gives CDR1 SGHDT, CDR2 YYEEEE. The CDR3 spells CASSLEEDSYEQYF. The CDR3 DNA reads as TGTGCCAGCAGCTTGGAGGAGGATTCCTACGAGCAGTACTTC.

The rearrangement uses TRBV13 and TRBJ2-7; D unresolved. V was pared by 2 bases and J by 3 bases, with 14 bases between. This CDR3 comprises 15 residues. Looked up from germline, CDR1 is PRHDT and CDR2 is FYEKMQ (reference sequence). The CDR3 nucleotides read TGTGCCAGCAGCTTATACCCAACTGCAAACTACGAGCAGTACTTC. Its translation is CASSLYPTANYEQYF.

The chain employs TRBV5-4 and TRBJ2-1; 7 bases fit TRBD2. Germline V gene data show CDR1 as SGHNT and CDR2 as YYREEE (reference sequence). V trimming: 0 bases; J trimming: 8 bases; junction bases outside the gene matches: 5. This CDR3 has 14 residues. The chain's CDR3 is CASSLVVLADEQFF. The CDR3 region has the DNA TGTGCCAGCAGCTTGGTTGTCCTAGCGGATGAGCAGTTCTTC. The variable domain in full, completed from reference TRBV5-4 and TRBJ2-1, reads ETGVTQSPTHLIKTRGQQVTLRCSSQSGHNTVSWYQQALGQGPQFIFQYYREEENGRGNFPPRFSGLQFPNYSSELNVNALELDDSALYLCASSLVVLADEQFFGPGTRLTVL.

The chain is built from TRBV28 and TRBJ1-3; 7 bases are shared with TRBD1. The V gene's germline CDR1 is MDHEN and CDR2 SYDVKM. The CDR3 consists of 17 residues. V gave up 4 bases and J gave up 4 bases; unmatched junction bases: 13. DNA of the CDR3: TGTGCCAGCAGTTCGCTCGGGACAGACTCGTCGGGAAACACCATATATTTT. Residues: CASSSLGTDSSGNTIYF. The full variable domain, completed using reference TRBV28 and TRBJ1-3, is DVKVTQSSRYLVKRTGEKVFLECVQDMDHENMFWYRQDPGLGLRLIYFSYDVKMKEKGDIPEGYSVSREKKERFSLILESASTNQTSMYLCASSSLGTDSSGNTIYFGEGSWLTVV.

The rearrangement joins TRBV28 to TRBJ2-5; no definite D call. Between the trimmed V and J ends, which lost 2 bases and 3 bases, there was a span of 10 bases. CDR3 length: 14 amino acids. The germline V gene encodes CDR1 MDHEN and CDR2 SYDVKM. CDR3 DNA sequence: TGTGCCAGCAGTTTAAGGTCCCAGGAAGAGACCCAGTACTTC. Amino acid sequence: CASSLRSQEETQYF. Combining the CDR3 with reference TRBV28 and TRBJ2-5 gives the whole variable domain DVKVTQSSRYLVKRTGEKVFLECVQDMDHENMFWYRQDPGLGLRLIYFSYDVKMKEKGDIPEGYSVSREKKERFSLILESASTNQTSMYLCASSLRSQEETQYFGPGTRLLVL.

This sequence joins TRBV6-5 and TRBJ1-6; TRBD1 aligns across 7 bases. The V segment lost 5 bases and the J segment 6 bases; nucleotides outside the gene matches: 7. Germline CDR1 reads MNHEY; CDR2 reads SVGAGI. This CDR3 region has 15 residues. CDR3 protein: CASSQQGLGNSPLHF. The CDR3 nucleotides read TGTGCCAGCAGTCAACAGGGGTTGGGTAATTCACCCCTCCACTTT.

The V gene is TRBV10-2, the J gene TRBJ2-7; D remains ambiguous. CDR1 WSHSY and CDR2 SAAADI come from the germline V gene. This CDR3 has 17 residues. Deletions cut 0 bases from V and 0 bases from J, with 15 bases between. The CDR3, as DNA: TGCGCCAGCAGTGAGTCTTCAGGTCCGCTTAACTCCTACGAGCAGTACTTC. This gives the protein CASSESSGPLNSYEQYF.

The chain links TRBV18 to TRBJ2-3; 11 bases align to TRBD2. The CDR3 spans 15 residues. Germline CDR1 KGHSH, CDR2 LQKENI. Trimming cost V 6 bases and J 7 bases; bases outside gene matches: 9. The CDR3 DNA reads TGTGCCAGCTCCCTCGGGGCTAGCGGGAGGAATACGCAGTATTTT. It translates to CASSLGASGRNTQYF.

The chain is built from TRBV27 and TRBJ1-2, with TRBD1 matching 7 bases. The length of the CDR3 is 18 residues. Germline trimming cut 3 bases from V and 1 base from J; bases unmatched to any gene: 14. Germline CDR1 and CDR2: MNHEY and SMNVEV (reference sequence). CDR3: CASSFHRTGTANNYGYTF. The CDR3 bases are TGTGCCAGCAGTTTCCACCGAACCGGGACAGCAAATAACTATGGCTACACCTTC.

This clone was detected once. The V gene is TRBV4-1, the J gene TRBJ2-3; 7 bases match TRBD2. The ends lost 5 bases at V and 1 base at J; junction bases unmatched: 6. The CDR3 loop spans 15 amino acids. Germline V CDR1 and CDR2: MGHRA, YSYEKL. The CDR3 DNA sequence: TGCGCCAGCAGCAGGGAGGGTGGGGGCACAGATACGCAGTATTTT. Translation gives CASSREGGGTDTQYF.

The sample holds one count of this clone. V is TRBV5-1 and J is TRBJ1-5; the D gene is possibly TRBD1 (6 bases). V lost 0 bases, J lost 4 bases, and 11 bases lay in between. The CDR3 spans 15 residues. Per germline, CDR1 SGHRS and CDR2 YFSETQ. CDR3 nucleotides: TGCGCCAGCAGCTTGGGGGTGGGGGCGAATCAGCCCCAGCATTTT. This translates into CASSLGVGANQPQHF.